Below are 10 T cell receptor beta chains sequenced from a single sample in a study of T-cell reconstitution after alpha-beta-depleted transplantation in children. Preparing the TCRbeta library involved the use of unique molecular identifiers. TCRdb passed the PCR reads through MiXCR, listing each CDR3 protein once. The sample carries about 580,000 distinct CDR3 sequences, about 21% recorded once. The sequences come from PBMCs, mostly from graft donor cells, collected 360 days after TCRalphabeta/CD19-depleted stem cell transplant. The source of these receptors is a boy under two years old who had a stem cell transplant for acute myeloid leukemia, so the T cells may come from the graft donor.

This sequence joins TRBV7-6 and TRBJ2-5; 10 nucleotides match TRBD2. The CDR3 runs 16 residues. The germline V gene encodes CDR1 SGHVS and CDR2 FNYEAQ. Trimming cost V 5 bases and J 5 bases; bases outside gene matches: 11. The CDR3 sequence is CASSPIAGGFEETQYF. The CDR3 nucleotides are TGTGCCAGCAGCCCCATAGCGGGGGGCTTCGAGGAGACCCAGTACTTC.

The J gene is TRBJ1-2, the V gene TRBV29-1, with D perhaps TRBD1 (5 bases). The CDR3 has 13 amino acids. V dropped 4 bases and J dropped 1 base, with 10 bases sitting between them. From germline, CDR1 is SQVTM and CDR2 ANQGSEA. The CDR3 DNA reads as TGCAGCGTTGGGCCGAGGGGTAACTATGGCTACACCTTC. It is translated as CSVGPRGNYGYTF.

The CDR3 loop reads CSAREGGGRLYEQYV. CDR3 DNA: TGCAGTGCTAGAGAGGGGGGGGGAAGACTCTACGAGCAGTACGTC. This rearrangement joins TRBV20-1 to TRBJ2-7; the match to TRBD2 covers 7 bases. After removal of 0 bases from V and 3 bases from J, the junction contained 8 bases not matched to a gene. The CDR3 loop spans 15 amino acids. Germline values: CDR1 DFQATT, CDR2 SNEGSKA (reference sequence).

This clonotype was seen a few times. The chain links TRBV10-3 to TRBJ2-1; D uncertain. Deletions cut 2 bases from V and 9 bases from J, with 8 bases between. The germline V gene has CDR1 ENHRY and CDR2 SYGVKD. The CDR3 totals 12 residues. The CDR3 region is CAISERLIEQFF. Here the CDR3 DNA reads TGTGCCATCAGTGAGCGGCTAATTGAGCAGTTCTTC.

This clonotype was detected many times. The chain combines TRBV20-1 with TRBJ2-7; TRBD1 matches at 8 bases. V lost 7 bases to trimming and J lost 6 bases; unmatched junction nucleotides: 5. The V gene's germline CDR1 is DFQATT and CDR2 SNEGSKA (reference sequence). CDR3 length equals 11 residues. The CDR3 region is CSVRTGTEQYF. In DNA, the CDR3 is TGCAGTGTAAGGACAGGGACCGAGCAGTACTTC.

The chain employs TRBV27 and TRBJ2-6; tentatively, D is TRBD2 (6 bases). Germline V CDR1 and CDR2: MNHEY, SMNVEV (reference sequence). The CDR3 runs 20 residues. Trimming cost V 2 bases and J 0 bases, with 20 bases left between them. The CDR3 reads CASSLRIGGVFPSGANVLTF. Here the CDR3 DNA reads TGTGCCAGCAGTTTAAGGATTGGAGGGGTCTTCCCCTCTGGGGCCAACGTCCTGACTTTC.

Turning to this clonotype: A much larger clone lies a single base off, so this may be a read error. The conserved final phenylalanine or tryptophan is absent from the CDR3, which likely points to a read error. The J gene is TRBJ1-1, the V gene TRBV4-1; D is perhaps TRBD1 (6 bases). The V end lost 4 bases, the J end lost 0 bases, and 18 bases lay between the germline ends. The germline CDR1 and CDR2 sequences are MGHRA and YSYEKL. CDR3 length: 17 residues. CDR3 residues: CASSPSDLGQLNTEAFV. CDR3 DNA sequence: TGCGCCAGCAGCCCGTCCGACCTGGGACAATTGAACACTGAAGCTTTCGTT.

There are a few counts of this clonotype. This chain links TRBV7-6 with TRBJ2-7, with 10 bases lining up with TRBD2. V dropped 5 bases and J dropped 2; count of bases not matched to a gene: 6. The germline CDR1 and CDR2 sequences are SGHVS and FNYEAQ. This CDR3 contains 15 residues. The CDR3: CASSLLAGAAYEQYV. CDR3 sequence (DNA): TGTGCCAGCAGCCTTCTAGCGGGGGCTGCCTACGAGCAGTACGTC.

The chain links TRBV11-2 to TRBJ2-5; TRBD2 matches 10 bases. Germline loops: CDR1 SGHAT, CDR2 FQNNGV. The CDR3 has 15 amino acids. J gave up 4 bases and V 0 bases, and 2 bases lay outside the gene matches. CDR3 in amino acids: CASSLDSSGGETQYF. The DNA for the CDR3 is TGTGCCAGCAGCTTAGATTCTAGCGGGGGAGAGACCCAGTACTTC.

There are many counts of this clonotype. The chain is built from TRBV28 and TRBJ1-5; no definite D call. The CDR3 spans 13 residues. The V and J ends lost 8 bases and 4 bases respectively, with 12 bases between them. Germline V gene sequence: CDR1 MDHEN, CDR2 SYDVKM. In nucleotides, the CDR3 is TGTGCCAGCCGCCGGGCACCTAATCAGCCCCAGCATTTT. The encoded protein is CASRRAPNQPQHF.